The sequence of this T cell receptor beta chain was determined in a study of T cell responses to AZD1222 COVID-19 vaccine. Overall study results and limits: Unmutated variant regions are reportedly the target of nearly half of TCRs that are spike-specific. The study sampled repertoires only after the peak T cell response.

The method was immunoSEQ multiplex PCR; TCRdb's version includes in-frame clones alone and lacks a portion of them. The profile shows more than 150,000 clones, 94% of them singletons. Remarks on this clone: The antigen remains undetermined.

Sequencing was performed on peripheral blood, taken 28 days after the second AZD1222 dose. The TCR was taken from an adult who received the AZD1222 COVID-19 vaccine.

CDR3 sequence reads: CASSPGSGLYNQPQHF. The CDR3 DNA reads as TGTGCCAGCAGTCCTGGGTCGGGTCTGTACAATCAGCCCCAGCATTTT. The chain links TRBV7-2 to TRBJ1-5; no reliable D call. CDR3 length equals 16 residues. V gave up 6 bases and J gave up 3 bases, with 18 bases separating them. CDR1 is SGHTA and CDR2 is FQGNSA in the germline V gene.